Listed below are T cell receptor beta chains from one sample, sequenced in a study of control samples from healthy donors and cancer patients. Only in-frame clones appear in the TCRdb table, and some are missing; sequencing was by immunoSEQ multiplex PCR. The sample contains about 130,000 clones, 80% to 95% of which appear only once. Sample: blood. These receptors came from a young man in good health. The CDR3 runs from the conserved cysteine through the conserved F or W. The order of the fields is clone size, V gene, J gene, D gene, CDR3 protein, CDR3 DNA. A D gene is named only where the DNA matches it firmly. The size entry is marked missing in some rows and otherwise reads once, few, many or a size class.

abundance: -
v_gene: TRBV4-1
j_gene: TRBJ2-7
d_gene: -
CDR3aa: CASSQVQGNYEQYF
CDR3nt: TGCGCCAGCAGCCAAGTTCAGGGGAACTACGAGCAGTACTTC

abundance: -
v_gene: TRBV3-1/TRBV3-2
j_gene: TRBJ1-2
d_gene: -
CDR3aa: CASSQDRRRGYGYTF
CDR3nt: TGTGCCAGCAGCCAAGATCGCCGCAGAGGCTATGGCTACACCTTC

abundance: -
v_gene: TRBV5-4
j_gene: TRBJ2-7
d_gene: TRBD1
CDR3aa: CASINRGEDEQYF
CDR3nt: TGTGCCAGCATTAACAGGGGGGAAGACGAGCAGTACTTC

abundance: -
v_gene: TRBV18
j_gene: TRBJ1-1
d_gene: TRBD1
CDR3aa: CASSPPDRGPVTEAFF
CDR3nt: TGTGCCAGCTCACCACCGGACAGGGGGCCAGTCACTGAAGCTTTCTTT

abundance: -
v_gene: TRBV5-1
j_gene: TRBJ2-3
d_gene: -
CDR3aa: CASSLQTPTGDTQYF
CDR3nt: TGCGCCAGCAGCCTGCAAACCCCCACCGGAGATACGCAGTATTTT

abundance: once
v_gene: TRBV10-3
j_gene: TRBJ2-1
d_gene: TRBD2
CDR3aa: CAISGRTSGGAMDEQFF
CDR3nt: TGTGCCATCAGTGGAAGAACTAGCGGGGGGGCAATGGATGAGCAGTTCTTC

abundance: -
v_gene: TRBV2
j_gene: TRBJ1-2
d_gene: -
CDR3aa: CASRGETPRGYTF
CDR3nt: TGTGCCAGCAGGGGGGAGACCCCTAGGGGCTACACCTTC

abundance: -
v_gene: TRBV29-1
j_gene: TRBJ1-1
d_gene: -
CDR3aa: CSVEDTGLPNTEAFF
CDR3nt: TGCAGCGTTGAAGACACCGGACTGCCGAACACTGAAGCTTTCTTT

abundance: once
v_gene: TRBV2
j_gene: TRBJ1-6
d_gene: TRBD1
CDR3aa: CASGQGPNSPLHF
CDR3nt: TGTGCCAGTGGACAGGGCCCCAATTCACCCCTCCACTTT

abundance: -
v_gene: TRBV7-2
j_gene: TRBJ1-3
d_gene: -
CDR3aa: CASSLGWGRNTIYF
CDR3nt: TGTGCCAGCAGCTTAGGGTGGGGCAGAAACACCATATATTTT

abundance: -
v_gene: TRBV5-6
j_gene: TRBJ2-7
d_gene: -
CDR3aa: CASSAGQSYEQYF
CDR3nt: TGTGCCAGCAGCGCTGGACAGAGCTACGAGCAGTACTTC